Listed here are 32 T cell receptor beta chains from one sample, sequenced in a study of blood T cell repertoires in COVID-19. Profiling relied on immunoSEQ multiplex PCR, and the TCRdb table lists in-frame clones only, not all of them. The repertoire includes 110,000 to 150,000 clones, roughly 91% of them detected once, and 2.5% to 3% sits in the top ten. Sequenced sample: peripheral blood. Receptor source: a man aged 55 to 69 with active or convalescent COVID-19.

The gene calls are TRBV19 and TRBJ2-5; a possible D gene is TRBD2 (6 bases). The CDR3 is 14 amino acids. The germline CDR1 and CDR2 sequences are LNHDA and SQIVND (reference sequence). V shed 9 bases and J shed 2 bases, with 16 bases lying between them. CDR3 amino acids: CASSIWAGQETQYF. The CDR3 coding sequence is TGTGCCAGCTCTATATGGGCGGGGCAAGAGACCCAGTACTTC. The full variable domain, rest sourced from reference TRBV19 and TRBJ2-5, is DGGITQSPKYLFRKEGQNVTLSCEQNLNHDAMYWYRQDPGQGLRLIYYSQIVNDFQKGDIAEGYSVSREKKESFPLTVTSAQKNPTAFYLCASSIWAGQETQYFGPGTRLLVL.

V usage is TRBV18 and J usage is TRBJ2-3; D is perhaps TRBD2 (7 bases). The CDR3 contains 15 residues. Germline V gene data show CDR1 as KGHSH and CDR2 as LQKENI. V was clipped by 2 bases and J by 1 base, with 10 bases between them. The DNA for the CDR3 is TGTGCCAGCTCACCAGCGGGGGCCCGCACAGATACGCAGTATTTT. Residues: CASSPAGARTDTQYF.

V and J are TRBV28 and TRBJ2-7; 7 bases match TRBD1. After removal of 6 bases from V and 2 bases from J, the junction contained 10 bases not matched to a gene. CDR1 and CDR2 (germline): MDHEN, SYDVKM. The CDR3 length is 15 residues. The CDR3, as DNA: TGTGCCAGCAGGGCAGACAGGGATACCCCCTACGAGCAGTACTTC. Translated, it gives CASRADRDTPYEQYF.

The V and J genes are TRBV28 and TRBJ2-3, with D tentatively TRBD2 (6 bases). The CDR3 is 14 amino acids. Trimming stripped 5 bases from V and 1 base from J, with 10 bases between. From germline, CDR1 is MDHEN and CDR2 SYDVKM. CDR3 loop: CASSPRGGTDTQYF. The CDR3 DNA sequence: TGTGCCAGCAGTCCCCGCGGGGGCACAGATACGCAGTATTTT. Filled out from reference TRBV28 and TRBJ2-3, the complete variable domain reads DVKVTQSSRYLVKRTGEKVFLECVQDMDHENMFWYRQDPGLGLRLIYFSYDVKMKEKGDIPEGYSVSREKKERFSLILESASTNQTSMYLCASSPRGGTDTQYFGPGTRLTVL.

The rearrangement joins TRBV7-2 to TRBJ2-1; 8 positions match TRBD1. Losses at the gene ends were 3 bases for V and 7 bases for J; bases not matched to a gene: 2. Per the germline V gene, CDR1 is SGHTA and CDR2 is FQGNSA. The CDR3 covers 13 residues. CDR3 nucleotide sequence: TGTGCCAGCAGCTTGACAGGGGTTAATGAGCAGTTCTTC. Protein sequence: CASSLTGVNEQFF.

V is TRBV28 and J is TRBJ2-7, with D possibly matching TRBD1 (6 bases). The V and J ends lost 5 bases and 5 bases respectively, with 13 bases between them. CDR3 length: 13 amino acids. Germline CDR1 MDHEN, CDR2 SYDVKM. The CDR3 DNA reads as TGTGCCAGCAGTCCCGGGGACAACCACGAGCAGTACTTC. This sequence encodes CASSPGDNHEQYF.

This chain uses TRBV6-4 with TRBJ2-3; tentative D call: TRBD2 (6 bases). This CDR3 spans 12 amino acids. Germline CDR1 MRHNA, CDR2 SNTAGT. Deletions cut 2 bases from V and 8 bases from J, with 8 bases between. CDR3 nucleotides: TGTGCCAGCAGTGACGAGGGAGGTACGCAGTATTTT. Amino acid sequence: CASSDEGGTQYF.

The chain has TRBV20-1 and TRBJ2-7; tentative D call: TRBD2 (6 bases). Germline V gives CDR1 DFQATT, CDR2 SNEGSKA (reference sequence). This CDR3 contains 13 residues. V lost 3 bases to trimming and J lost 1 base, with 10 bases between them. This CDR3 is CSASRDSSYEQYF. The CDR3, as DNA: TGCAGTGCTAGTAGGGACTCGTCCTACGAGCAGTACTTC.

CDR3: CASSLVATQPHNEQFF. The DNA of the CDR3 is TGTGCCAGCAGCTTGGTAGCTACCCAACCCCACAATGAGCAGTTCTTC. This chain connects TRBV5-6 to TRBJ2-1, with unresolved D. Germline values: CDR1 SGHDT, CDR2 YYEEEE. The V and J ends lost 0 bases and 5 bases respectively, with 15 bases between them. The CDR3 covers 16 residues.

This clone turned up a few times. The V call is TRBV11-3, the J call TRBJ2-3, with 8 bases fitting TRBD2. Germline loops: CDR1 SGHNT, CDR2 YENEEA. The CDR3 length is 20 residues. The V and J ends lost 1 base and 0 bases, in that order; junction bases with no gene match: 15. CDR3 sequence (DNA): TGTGCCAGCAGCTTAGTTGGTAGCGGGACCATACGGACAAGCACAGATACGCAGTATTTT. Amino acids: CASSLVGSGTIRTSTDTQYF. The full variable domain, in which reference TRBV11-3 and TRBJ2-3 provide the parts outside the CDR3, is EAGVVQSPRYKIIEKKQPVAFWCNPISGHNTLYWYLQNLGQGPELLIRYENEEAVDDSQLPKDRFSAERLKGVDSTLKIQPAELGDSAVYLCASSLVGSGTIRTSTDTQYFGPGTRLTVL.

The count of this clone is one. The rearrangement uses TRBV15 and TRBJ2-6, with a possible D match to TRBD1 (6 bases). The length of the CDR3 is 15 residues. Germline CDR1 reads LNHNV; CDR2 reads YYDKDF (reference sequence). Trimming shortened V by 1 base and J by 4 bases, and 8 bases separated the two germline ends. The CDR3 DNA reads TGTGCCACCAGCAGAGGGGGGCAGGGGGCCAACGTCCTGACTTTC. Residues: CATSRGGQGANVLTF.

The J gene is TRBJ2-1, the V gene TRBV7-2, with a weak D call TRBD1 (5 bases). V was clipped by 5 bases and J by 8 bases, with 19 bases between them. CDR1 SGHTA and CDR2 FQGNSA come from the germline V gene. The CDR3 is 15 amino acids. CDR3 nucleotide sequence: TGTGCCAGCAGCCCACCACAGGAATCAGGCTATGAGCAGTTCTTC. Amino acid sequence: CASSPPQESGYEQFF.

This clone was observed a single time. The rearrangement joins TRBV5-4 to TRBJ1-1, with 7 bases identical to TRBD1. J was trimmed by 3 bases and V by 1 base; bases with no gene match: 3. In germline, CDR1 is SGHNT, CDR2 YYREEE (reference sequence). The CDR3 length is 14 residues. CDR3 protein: CASSLKGAYTEAFF. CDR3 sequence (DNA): TGTGCCAGCAGCTTGAAGGGGGCGTACACTGAAGCTTTCTTT.

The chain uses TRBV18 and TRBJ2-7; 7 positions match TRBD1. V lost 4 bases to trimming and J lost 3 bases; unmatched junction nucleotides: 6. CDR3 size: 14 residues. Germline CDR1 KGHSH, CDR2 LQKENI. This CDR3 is CASSQAQGSYEQYF. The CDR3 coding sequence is TGTGCCAGCTCACAAGCACAGGGGAGCTACGAGCAGTACTTC.

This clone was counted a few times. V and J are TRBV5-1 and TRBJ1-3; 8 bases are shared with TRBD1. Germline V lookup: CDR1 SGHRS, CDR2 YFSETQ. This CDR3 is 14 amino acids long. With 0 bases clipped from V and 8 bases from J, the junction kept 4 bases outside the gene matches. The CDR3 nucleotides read TGCGCCAGCAGCTTGGATACAGGGGGAGACACCATATATTTT. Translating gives CASSLDTGGDTIYF.

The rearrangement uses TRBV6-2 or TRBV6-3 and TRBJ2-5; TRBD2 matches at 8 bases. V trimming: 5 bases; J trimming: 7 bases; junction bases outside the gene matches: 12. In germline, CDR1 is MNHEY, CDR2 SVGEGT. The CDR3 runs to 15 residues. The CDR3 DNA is TGTGCCAGCAGTCCCCTGACCGGGCGGGGGGTGACCCAGTACTTC. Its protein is CASSPLTGRGVTQYF.

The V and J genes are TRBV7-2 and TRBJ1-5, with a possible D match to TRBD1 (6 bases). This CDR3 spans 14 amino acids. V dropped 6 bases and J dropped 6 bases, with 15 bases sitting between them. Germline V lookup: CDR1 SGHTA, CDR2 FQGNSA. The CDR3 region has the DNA TGTGCCAGCAGTTTCGGGGGGGCCACTCAGCCCCAGCATTTT. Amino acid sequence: CASSFGGATQPQHF.

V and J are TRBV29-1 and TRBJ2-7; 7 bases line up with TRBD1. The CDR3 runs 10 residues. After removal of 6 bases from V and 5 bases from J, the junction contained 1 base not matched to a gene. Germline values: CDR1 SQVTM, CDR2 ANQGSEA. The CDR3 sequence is CSVGQDEQYF. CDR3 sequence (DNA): TGCAGCGTCGGACAGGACGAGCAGTACTTC.

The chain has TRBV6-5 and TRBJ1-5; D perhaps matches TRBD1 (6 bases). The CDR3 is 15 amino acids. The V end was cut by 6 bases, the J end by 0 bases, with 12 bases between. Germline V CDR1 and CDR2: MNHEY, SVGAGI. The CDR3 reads CASSSGATSNQPQHF. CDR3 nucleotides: TGTGCCAGCAGCTCAGGGGCGACTAGCAATCAGCCCCAGCATTTT.

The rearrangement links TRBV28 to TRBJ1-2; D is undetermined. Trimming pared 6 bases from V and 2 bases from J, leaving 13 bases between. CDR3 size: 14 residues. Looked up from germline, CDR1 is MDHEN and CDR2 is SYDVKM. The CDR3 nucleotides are TGTGCCAGCAGCCTACGCGGAGAAAACTATGGCTACACCTTC. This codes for CASSLRGENYGYTF.

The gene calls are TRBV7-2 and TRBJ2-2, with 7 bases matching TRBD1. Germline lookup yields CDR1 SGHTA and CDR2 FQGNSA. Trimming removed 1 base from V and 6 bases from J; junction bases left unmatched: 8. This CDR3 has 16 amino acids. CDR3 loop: CASSLVPDRSSGELFF. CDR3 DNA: TGTGCCAGCAGCTTAGTACCGGACAGGTCCTCCGGGGAGCTGTTTTTT.

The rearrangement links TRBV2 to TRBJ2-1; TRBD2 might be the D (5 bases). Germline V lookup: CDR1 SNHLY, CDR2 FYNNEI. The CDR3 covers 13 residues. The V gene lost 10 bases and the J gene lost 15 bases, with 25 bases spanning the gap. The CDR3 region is CATIKEVDSSLFF. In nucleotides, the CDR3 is TGTGCCACCATCAAAGAGGTGGACTCCAGCTTGTTCTTC.

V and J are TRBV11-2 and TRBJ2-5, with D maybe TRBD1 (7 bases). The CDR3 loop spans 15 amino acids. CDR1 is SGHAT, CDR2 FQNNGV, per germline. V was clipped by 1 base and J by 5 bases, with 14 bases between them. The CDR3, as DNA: TGTGCCAGCAGCTTAGGAGACAGGGACTCGGAGACCCAGTACTTC. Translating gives CASSLGDRDSETQYF.

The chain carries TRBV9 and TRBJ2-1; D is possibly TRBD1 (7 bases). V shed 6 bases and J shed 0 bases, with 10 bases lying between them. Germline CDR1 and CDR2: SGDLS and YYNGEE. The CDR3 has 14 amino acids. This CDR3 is CASTQGGSYNEQFF. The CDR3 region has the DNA TGTGCCAGCACTCAGGGGGGCTCCTACAATGAGCAGTTCTTC. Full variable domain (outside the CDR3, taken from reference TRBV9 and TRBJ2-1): DSGVTQTPKHLITATGQRVTLRCSPRSGDLSVYWYQQSLDQGLQFLIQYYNGEERAKGNILERFSAQQFPDLHSELNLSSLELGDSALYFCASTQGGSYNEQFFGPGTRLTVL.

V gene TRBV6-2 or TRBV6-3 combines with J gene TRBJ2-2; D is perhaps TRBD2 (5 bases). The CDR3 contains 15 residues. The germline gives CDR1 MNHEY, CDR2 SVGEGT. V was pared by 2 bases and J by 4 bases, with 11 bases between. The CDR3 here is CASSYIRGSTGELFF. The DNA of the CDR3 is TGTGCCAGCAGTTACATCCGGGGTTCCACCGGGGAGCTGTTTTTT.

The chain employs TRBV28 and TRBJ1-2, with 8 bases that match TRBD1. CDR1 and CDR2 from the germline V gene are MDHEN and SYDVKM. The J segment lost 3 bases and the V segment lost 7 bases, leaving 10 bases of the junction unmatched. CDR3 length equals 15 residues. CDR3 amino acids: CASTGTGPTHYGYTF. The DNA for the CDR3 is TGTGCCAGCACAGGGACAGGACCAACCCACTATGGCTACACCTTC.

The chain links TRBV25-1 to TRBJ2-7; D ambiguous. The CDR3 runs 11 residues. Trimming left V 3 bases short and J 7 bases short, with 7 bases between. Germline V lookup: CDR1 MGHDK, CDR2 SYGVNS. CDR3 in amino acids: CASSDQLEQYF. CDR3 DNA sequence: TGTGCCAGCAGTGATCAATTGGAGCAGTACTTC.

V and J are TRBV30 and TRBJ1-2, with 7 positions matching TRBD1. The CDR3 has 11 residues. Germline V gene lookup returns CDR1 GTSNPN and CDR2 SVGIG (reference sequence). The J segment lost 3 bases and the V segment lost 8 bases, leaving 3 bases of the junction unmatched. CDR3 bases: TGTGCCAGACAGGGCTACTATGGCTACACCTTC. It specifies CARQGYYGYTF.

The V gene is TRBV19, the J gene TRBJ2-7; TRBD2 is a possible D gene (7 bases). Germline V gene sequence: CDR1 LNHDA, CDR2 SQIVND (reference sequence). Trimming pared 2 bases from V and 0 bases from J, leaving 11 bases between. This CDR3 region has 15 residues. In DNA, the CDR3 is TGTGCCAGTAGTATAAGGGGGGGGAGCTCCTACGAGCAGTACTTC. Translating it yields CASSIRGGSSYEQYF.

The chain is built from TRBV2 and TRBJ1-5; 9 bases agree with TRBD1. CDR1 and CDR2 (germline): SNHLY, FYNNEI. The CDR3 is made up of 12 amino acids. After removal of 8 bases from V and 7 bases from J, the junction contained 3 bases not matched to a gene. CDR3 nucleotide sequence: TGTGCCAGCCGCACAGGGGGCCAGCCCCAGCATTTT. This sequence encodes CASRTGGQPQHF.

CDR3 region: CASSLQGQGLNNEQFF. In DNA form, the CDR3 reads TGTGCCAGCAGCCTTCAGGGACAGGGTTTGAACAATGAGCAGTTCTTC. This chain connects TRBV3-1 (or the pseudogene TRBV3-2) to TRBJ2-1, with 9 bases identical to TRBD1. Germline lookup yields CDR1 LGHDT and CDR2 YNNKEL (reference sequence). This CDR3 spans 16 amino acids. V shed 4 bases and J 5 bases; nucleotides not matched to a gene: 9.

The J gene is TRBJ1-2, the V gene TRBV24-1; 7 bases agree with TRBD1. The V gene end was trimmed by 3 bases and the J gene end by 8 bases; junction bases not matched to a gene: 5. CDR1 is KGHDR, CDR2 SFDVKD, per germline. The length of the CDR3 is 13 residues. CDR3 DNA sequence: TGTGCCACCAGTGATAGGGACAGCTCCGGCTACACCTTC. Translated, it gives CATSDRDSSGYTF.